Described below is a single T cell receptor (beta chain) sequence and its context. The table lists this clone with a few counts. Its antigen has not been determined. No base-level quality is on record; no much larger clone is a single base apart. Libraries were built with the immunoSEQ multiplex PCR assay. For the multiplex PCR, a mixture combining 60 forward primers for TCR Vbeta segments and 13 reverse primers for TCR Jbeta segments was used. A multiplex PCR assay on genomic DNA amplified the CDR3 region of rearranged TCR beta genes. The amplified TCR beta libraries were sequenced on the Illumina HiSeq System as 87-base-pair reads. On the study's bioinformatics: Across the roughly 600 repertoires, a later analysis counted 60 million to 90 million unique TCR beta chains, 9 million to 14 million of which were shared by at least two donors. To remove PCR and sequencing errors, raw reads were error-corrected and collapsed into unique sequences using a nearest-neighbor algorithm that merged closely related sequences. To assign V, D and J gene segments, CDR3 sequences were aligned to IMGT reference sequences. For a sequence to be retained, a match of at least six nucleotides to both a V gene segment and a J gene segment was required. Rearrangements were called productive when the CDR3 lacked stop codons and stayed in frame with V and J; all others were non-productive. CDR3 was defined according to IMGT convention as the region running from the second conserved V-encoded cysteine to the conserved J-encoded phenylalanine. In an earlier analysis of some 550 of the donors, sequences lacking an unambiguous match to a single V gene segment were excluded. An earlier analysis of approximately 590 of the donors called V segments functional above 56.7% productive rearrangements and segregating when the between-donor standard deviation exceeded 5%. A statistical classification framework was developed to diagnose cytomegalovirus status using the catalog of TCR beta chain sequences. A later analysis assigned V and J genes by comparing TCR nucleotide sequences with IMGT/GENE-DB human TR gene sequences. In a later analysis, CDR3 sequences and most-parsimonious VDJ recombination scenarios were assigned using the TCRdist pipeline. A later analysis defined each TCR beta chain by its CDR3 amino acid sequence plus V-gene family, and excluded reads lacking a unique V-gene family. In a later analysis, 450 to 600 highly shared, low-generation-probability nucleotide sequences were removed to address suspected cross-contamination and a sequencing artifact. A later analysis calculated a clonal expansion index for each public chain from normalized within-repertoire ranks of inferred template counts. A later analysis computed generation probabilities with a VDJ recombination model fitted to out-of-frame rearrangements, and checked the results against IGoR. A later analysis scored TCR-TCR, TCR-HLA and TCR-CMV co-occurrence with hypergeometric tests, applying a repertoire-size bias correction to TCR pairs. In a later analysis, false discovery rates were estimated by permuting HLA or CMV assignments 20 times. A later analysis grouped co-occurring TCRs with DBSCAN, adding TCRdist sequence similarity when clustering within HLA-allele-positive subsets. Co-occurrence clustering excluded repertoires with fewer than 30,000 or more than 120,000 public chains, plus five with anomalous nucleotide sharing. Entries here come from immuneACCESS through TCRdb and include only in-frame sequences with V and J called. Some clones fail to appear in such tables; in the studies checked, an unresolved V gene covers under half of the shortfall, and the cause of the remainder is unknown. V and J calls and clone size come straight from that table; D and trimming were deduced from the DNA. Counted in this sample were roughly 140,000 clones; 79% of them appeared once. Of the sample, under 4% is held by the ten largest clones.

The sample is drawn from a study of cytomegalovirus exposure and HLA in healthy donors (dated by TCRdb to about 2017). Describing the broader study: In an earlier analysis of fewer than 750 of the donors, 276 Gb of sequence data and just under 120 million unique TCR beta sequences from 150 million to 200 million T cells were reported. Among the roughly 390 genotyped donors, about 83% belonged to the genetic ancestry cluster associated with self-reported Caucasian donors. An earlier analysis of 500 to 750 of the donors applied high-throughput TCR beta sequencing to assess whether each TCR beta V gene segment acted as functional or pseudogenic. The study profiled the T cell repertoires of approximately 700 subjects by immunosequencing and related them to cytomegalovirus serostatus. All discovery cohort repertoires had been generated using a single sequencing platform. The number of typed donors differed by locus: about 620-630 for A, B, C, DRB1 and DQB1; 522 for DQA1; 606 for DPA1; and approximately 450 for DPB1. A later analysis re-examined previously published TCR beta repertoires from 500 to 700 donors and added high-resolution HLA genotyping to investigate patterns of TCR occurrence. In a later genetic analysis, genome-wide SNP genotypes for about three fifths of the roughly 670 donors were used, and that subset was treated as a discovery cohort. A separate validation cohort of roughly 110 different subjects was used in addition to the roughly 700-subject first cohort. Four to six DR-DQ haplotypes were handled as single units for association and clustering because linkage in the cohort was strong. The study aimed to test whether signatures of past pathogen exposure could be identified by cataloging public T cell receptors. Alongside the repertoire data, information on donor age, sex, ethnicity and CMV serostatus was compiled. Across approximately 400 genotyped donors of the cohort, an average of 235,054 unique TCR beta nucleotide sequences per donor were sequenced, and about a sixth of those sequences were non-productive. HLA typing covered class I and class II loci at four-digit resolution. The later analysis used no new phenotypic data to find candidate immune exposures, relying instead on TCR beta sequences and their occurrence across donors. High-throughput TCR immunosequencing, statistical association of individual TCRs with disease status, and machine learning were combined to predict cytomegalovirus infection status. An early release that covered about 640 HLA-typed donors contained about 300 gigabases of sequencing data and roughly 84 million unique TCR sequences.

The CDR3 numbers 14 residues from cysteine through phenylalanine. Here the CDR3 DNA is all that survives: 42 bases in frame from base 1. The V end loses 5 bases and the J end loses 2 bases, and a stretch of 15 bases separates them. The germline V gene gives CDR1 as SQVTM and CDR2 as ANQGSEA. The research as a whole found: The authors suggested that the approach could potentially be extended to other disease states and immunological phenotypes. In a later analysis, the rate of TCR association differed among HLA loci, with DRB1 alleles having the most associated TCRs and HLA-C alleles having the fewest. Most TCR sequences were observed very rarely across donors, whereas some public TCRs were present in many individuals. A total of some 180 TCR beta chains were listed by the study as associated with cytomegalovirus. Correlated functional status among segregating V segments might be attributable to linkage disequilibrium, but an unknown experimental factor could not be ruled out. A group of highly shared sequence variants was considered likely to be a technical artifact of the sequencing pipeline. The cohort was sequenced for TCR beta chains only, and without alpha or paired-chain data the features that could be detected were limited. In a later analysis, several top co-occurrence clusters were reported to appear linked to parvovirus B19, influenza, CMV and Epstein-Barr virus. For the cohort, immune exposure information was limited to CMV serostatus. In a later analysis, some 17,000 TCR beta sequences were associated with specific HLA alleles at a false discovery rate of 0.05. A later genetic analysis associated a missense DCLRE1C variant with V-gene and J-gene trimming of TCR beta chains, and an independent cohort replicated the association. Because counts were too low, more than 15 rarely observed V segments, including chromosome 9 orphons, were excluded from the earlier analysis of some 590 of the donors. The presence/absence analyses assumed that sequencing depth was roughly uniform across donors, and that assumption may not be true. According to a later genetic analysis, donors in an Asian-associated ancestry cluster had fewer N-insertions in productive TCRs than the roughly 700-donor mean. Because some donors lacked HLA typing at each locus, the association tests relied only on the typed subset. A later analysis found that most CMV-associated TCR beta chains appeared HLA-restricted, with HLA associations seemingly driven largely by CMV exposure. A further reported finding was that TCR beta sequences accurately predicted the HLA-A and HLA-B alleles for most subjects in the first cohort. In both the original and validation cohorts, the classifier was reported to diagnose cytomegalovirus status with high specificity and sensitivity. Three of the identified cytomegalovirus-associated TCR beta chains were confirmed in vitro to be specific for cytomegalovirus antigens. An earlier analysis of several hundred of the donors showed that most TCR beta V segments appeared in productive rearrangements either about 87% or about 30% of the time, which broadly matched IMGT annotations. Some IMGT-functional V segments, including TRBV6-2 and TRBV6-3, could not be distinguished by the 87-base-pair reads and were therefore excluded. Strong co-occurrence of HLA alleles, especially DR and DQ, made assigning TCR associations to individual alleles difficult. In a later analysis, HLA-associated TCR beta chains showed more clonal expansion and lower generation probabilities than non-associated chains that were equally common.

The cohort consisted of 650 to 850 healthy bone marrow donors. Cohort members were all nominally healthy when sampled, although unrecorded immune exposures were likely present. Of the approximately 620 cohort members, 250 to 300 had a positive CMV serostatus and 352 had a negative one, while no CMV serostatus was recorded for the donor. A peripheral blood sample was collected from each donor, and TCR beta sequencing was performed on peripheral blood mononuclear cells. The Qiagen DNeasy Blood Extraction Kit was used to extract genomic DNA from the blood cell samples. The chain couples TRBV29-1 to TRBJ1-1; the D segment could be TRBD1, given 5 matching bases. The sample consisted of PBMCs. The sequence derives from a human donor in good health. The nucleotides read TGCAGCGTTTTCCGGCGCGGGGGTAACACTGAAGCTTTCTTT. The translation is CSVFRRGGNTEAFF.